These 9 T cell receptor beta chains were all obtained from the same sample, sequenced in a study of technical replicates of blood from a few donors. Profiled with immunoSEQ multiplex PCR; TCRdb holds only in-frame clones, not every one. The sample contains 79,000 or so clones, 90% to 95% of which appear only once. Sequencing input: T cells isolated from PBMCs. Source of these receptors: a human donor in good health.

The V and J genes are TRBV7-2 and TRBJ1-1; D unresolved. This CDR3 is built from 13 residues. Trimming took 3 bases from V and 9 from J, leaving 14 bases between them. Germline CDR1 SGHTA, CDR2 FQGNSA. The CDR3 reads CASSLPGRIKAFF. CDR3 in DNA: TGTGCCAGCAGCTTGCCAGGAAGGATCAAAGCTTTCTTT.

This clone came up once. J is TRBJ2-2 and V is TRBV19, with D maybe TRBD1 (5 bases). With 2 bases removed from V and 4 bases from J, the gap between germline ends came to 11 bases. Germline lookup yields CDR1 LNHDA and CDR2 SQIVND (reference sequence). This CDR3 has 15 amino acids. DNA of the CDR3: TGTGCCAGTAGTATACAGGGATTCAGCACCGGGGAGCTGTTTTTT. It translates to CASSIQGFSTGELFF.

V usage is TRBV18 and J usage is TRBJ2-7, with TRBD2 matching over 7 bases. The CDR3 has 16 amino acids. CDR1 and CDR2 (germline): KGHSH, LQKENI. The V segment lost 2 bases and the J segment 3 bases; nucleotides outside the gene matches: 10. The CDR3 spells CASSPGLSGNFYEQYF. CDR3 in DNA: TGTGCCAGCTCACCAGGGTTGAGCGGGAATTTCTACGAGCAGTACTTC.

V is TRBV7-2 and J is TRBJ2-7; 11 positions match TRBD2. The CDR3 contains 15 residues. Trimming removed 5 bases from V and 1 base from J; junction bases left unmatched: 4. Looked up from germline, CDR1 is SGHTA and CDR2 is FQGNSA. The CDR3 DNA sequence: TGTGCCAGCAGCGGACTAGCGGGTCCTTCCTACGAGCAGTACTTC. It is translated as CASSGLAGPSYEQYF.

J is TRBJ2-1 and V is TRBV2, with D perhaps TRBD2 (7 bases). The CDR3 is made up of 17 amino acids. The V end lost 4 bases, the J end lost 6 bases, and 22 bases lay between the germline ends. The germline CDR1 and CDR2 sequences are SNHLY and FYNNEI. CDR3 in DNA: TGTGCCAGCAGTGTAAGCCGTAGGGGGGGCGAGACCAATGAGCAGTTCTTC. This gives the protein CASSVSRRGGETNEQFF.

The chain couples TRBV7-9 to TRBJ2-7; D not resolved. CDR3 length: 12 residues. Per germline, CDR1 SEHNR and CDR2 FQNEAQ (reference sequence). V lost 5 bases and J 0 bases, leaving 5 bases between the germline ends. CDR3 residues: CASSKSSYEQYF. In nucleotides, the CDR3 is TGTGCCAGCAGCAAGAGCTCCTACGAGCAGTACTTC.

The chain recombines TRBV6-4 with TRBJ2-5; 11 bases are a match to TRBD2. Germline CDR1 and CDR2: MRHNA and SNTAGT. The CDR3 length is 15 residues. V shed 2 bases, J shed 1 base, and the junction held 0 bases outside the gene matches. DNA for the CDR3: TGTGCCAGCAGTGACGGGACTAGCGGCCAAGAGACCCAGTACTTC. Protein: CASSDGTSGQETQYF.

This chain links TRBV9 with TRBJ2-3; D perhaps matches TRBD2 (6 bases). In germline, CDR1 is SGDLS, CDR2 YYNGEE. The CDR3 contains 17 residues. V lost 4 bases to trimming and J lost 5 bases, with 23 bases between them. The CDR3 region is CASSPRGVEGVLDTQYF. The CDR3 nucleotides are TGTGCCAGCAGCCCCCGAGGGGTGGAGGGAGTACTAGATACGCAGTATTTT.

This chain connects TRBV29-1 to TRBJ2-6; D is uncertain. Trimming removed 7 bases at V and 0 bases at J, with 4 bases between. This CDR3 has 12 residues. Germline V CDR1 and CDR2: SQVTM, ANQGSEA. In DNA, the CDR3 is TGCAGCGCTTACTCTGGGGCCAACGTCCTGACTTTC. Its protein product is CSAYSGANVLTF.